The clone carrying this T cell receptor beta chain was detected ten times or more. Alongside blood RNA obtained from unsorted whole blood, germline DNA was also extracted. This specimen comes from a study of tumor-infiltrating lymphocytes in primary liver carcinoma. The template, about 500 ng total RNA, yielded TCR beta cDNA made with a constant-region primer. Slightly modified ARM-PCR, run as three nested multiplex PCR rounds, produced the TCR beta libraries. Amplification in the first two PCR rounds was performed using TRBV1-TRBV30 forward primers and a C-beta reverse primer for 9 to 11 cycles each. TCRdb re-derived calls from the multiplex PCR reads in MiXCR, one entry per CDR3 protein. The sample shows more than 150,000 distinct CDR3 sequences, about 60% of them seen only once. Germline assignment: CDR1 SGHRS and CDR2 YFSETQ. The CDR3 is 15 residues long. V was shortened by 4 bases and J by 3 bases, with 17 bases between the two germline ends.

Sequenced sample: peripheral blood. The chain has TRBV5-1 and TRBJ2-7; tentatively, D is TRBD2 (6 bases). This TCR came from a man aged 35-49 years with primary liver carcinoma and hepatitis B virus infection. CDR3 in DNA: TGCGCCAGCAGCGGCTCTTGGGGGGTAAACTACGAGCAGTACTTC. Its protein is CASSGSWGVNYEQYF.